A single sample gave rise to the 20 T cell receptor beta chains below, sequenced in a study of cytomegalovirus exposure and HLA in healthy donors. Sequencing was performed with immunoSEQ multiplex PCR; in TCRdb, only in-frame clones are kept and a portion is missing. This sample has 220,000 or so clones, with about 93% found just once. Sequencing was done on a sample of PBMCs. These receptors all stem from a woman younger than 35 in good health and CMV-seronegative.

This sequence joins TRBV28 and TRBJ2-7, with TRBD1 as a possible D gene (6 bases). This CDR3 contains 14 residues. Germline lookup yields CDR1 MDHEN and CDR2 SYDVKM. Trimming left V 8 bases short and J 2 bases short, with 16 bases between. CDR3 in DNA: TGTGCCAGCGAAGGGACACAGGGAGCCTACGAGCAGTACTTC. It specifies CASEGTQGAYEQYF.

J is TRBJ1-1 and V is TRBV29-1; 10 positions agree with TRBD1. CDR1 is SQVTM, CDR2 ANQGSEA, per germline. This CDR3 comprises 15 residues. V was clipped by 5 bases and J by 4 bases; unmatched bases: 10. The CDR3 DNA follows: TGCAGCGTTAGGAGGACAGGGGGGGTTTTCACTGAAGCTTTCTTT. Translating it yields CSVRRTGGVFTEAFF.

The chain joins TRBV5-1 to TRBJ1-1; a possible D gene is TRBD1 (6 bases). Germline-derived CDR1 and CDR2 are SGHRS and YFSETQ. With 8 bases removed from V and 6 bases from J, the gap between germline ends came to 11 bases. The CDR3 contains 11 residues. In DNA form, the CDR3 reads TGCGCCAGTAGGGGGGGCCCTGAAGCTTTCTTT. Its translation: CASRGGPEAFF.

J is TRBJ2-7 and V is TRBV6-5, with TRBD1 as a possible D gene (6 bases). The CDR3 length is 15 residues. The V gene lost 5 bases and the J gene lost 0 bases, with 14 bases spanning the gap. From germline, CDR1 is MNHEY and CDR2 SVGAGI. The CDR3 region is CASSLSTGSSYEQYF. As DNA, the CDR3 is TGTGCCAGCAGTCTGTCTACAGGGAGCTCCTACGAGCAGTACTTC.

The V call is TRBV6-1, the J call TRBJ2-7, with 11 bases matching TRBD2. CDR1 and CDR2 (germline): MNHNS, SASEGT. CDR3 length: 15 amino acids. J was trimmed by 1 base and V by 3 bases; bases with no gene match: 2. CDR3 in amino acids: CASSERLAGSYEQYF. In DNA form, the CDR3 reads TGTGCCAGCAGTGAGAGACTAGCGGGATCCTACGAGCAGTACTTC.

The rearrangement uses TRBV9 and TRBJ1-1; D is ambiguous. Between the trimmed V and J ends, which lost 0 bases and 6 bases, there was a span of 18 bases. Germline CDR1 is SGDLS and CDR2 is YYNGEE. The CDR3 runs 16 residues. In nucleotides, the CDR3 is TGTGCCAGCAGCGTAGGTGAGTCGGGGTATTACGCTGAAGCTTTCTTT. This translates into CASSVGESGYYAEAFF. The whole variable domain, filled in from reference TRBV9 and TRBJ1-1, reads DSGVTQTPKHLITATGQRVTLRCSPRSGDLSVYWYQQSLDQGLQFLIQYYNGEERAKGNILERFSAQQFPDLHSELNLSSLELGDSALYFCASSVGESGYYAEAFFGQGTRLTVV.

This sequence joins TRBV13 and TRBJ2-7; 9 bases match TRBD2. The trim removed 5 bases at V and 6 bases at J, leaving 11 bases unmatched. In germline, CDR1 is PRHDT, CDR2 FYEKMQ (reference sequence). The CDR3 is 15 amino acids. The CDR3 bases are TGTGCCAGCAGCCCCCCGGGACTAGCTGGATCCGAGCAGTACTTC. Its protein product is CASSPPGLAGSEQYF.

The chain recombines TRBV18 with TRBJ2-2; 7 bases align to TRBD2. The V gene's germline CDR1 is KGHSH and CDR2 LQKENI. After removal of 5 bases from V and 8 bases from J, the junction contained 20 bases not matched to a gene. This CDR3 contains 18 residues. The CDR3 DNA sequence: TGTGCCAGCTCATCCCTCACCGCCACTAGCGCCCCGTGGGGGGAGCTGTTTTTT. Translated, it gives CASSSLTATSAPWGELFF. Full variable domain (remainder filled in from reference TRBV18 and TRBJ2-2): NAGVMQNPRHLVRRRGQEARLRCSPMKGHSHVYWYRQLPEEGLKFMVYLQKENIIDESGMPKERFSAEFPKEGPSILRIQQVVRGDSAAYFCASSSLTATSAPWGELFFGEGSRLTVL.

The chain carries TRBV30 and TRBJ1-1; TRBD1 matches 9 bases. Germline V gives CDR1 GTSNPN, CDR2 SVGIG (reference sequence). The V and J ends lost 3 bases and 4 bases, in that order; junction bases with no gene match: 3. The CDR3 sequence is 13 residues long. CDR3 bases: TGTGCCTGGAGAGCGACAGGGGGCACTGAAGCTTTCTTT. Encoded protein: CAWRATGGTEAFF.

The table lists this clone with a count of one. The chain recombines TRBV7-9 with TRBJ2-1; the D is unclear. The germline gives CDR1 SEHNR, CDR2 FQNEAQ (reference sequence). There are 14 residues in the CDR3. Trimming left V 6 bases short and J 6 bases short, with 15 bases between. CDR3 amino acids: CASSTGQVLNEQFF. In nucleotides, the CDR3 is TGTGCCAGCAGTACCGGTCAGGTTCTCAATGAGCAGTTCTTC.

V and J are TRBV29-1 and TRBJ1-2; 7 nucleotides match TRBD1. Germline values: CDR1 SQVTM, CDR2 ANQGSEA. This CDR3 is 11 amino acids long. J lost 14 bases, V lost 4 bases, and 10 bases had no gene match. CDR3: CSVGQGHRGTF. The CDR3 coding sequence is TGCAGCGTTGGACAGGGACATCGGGGAACCTTC.

CDR3 DNA: TGTGCCAGCAGCTTCCCACAGGGGCTGAACACTGAAGCTTTCTTT. Translating it yields CASSFPQGLNTEAFF. The chain combines TRBV7-9 with TRBJ1-1, with TRBD1 matching over 7 bases. The CDR3 consists of 15 residues. J lost 0 bases, V lost 3 bases, and 4 bases had no gene match. The germline V gene has CDR1 SEHNR and CDR2 FQNEAQ (reference sequence). Based on the CDR3 plus reference TRBV7-9 and TRBJ1-1, the full variable domain is DTGVSQNPRHKITKRGQNVTFRCDPISEHNRLYWYRQTLGQGPEFLTYFQNEAQLEKSRLLSDRFSAERPKGSFSTLEIQRTEQGDSAMYLCASSFPQGLNTEAFFGQGTRLTVV.

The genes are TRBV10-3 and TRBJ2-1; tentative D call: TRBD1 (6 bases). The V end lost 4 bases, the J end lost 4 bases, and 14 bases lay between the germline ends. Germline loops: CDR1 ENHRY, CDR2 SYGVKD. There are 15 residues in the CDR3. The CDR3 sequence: CAISVGDIPYNEQFF. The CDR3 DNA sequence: TGTGCCATCAGTGTAGGGGACATACCGTACAATGAGCAGTTCTTC.

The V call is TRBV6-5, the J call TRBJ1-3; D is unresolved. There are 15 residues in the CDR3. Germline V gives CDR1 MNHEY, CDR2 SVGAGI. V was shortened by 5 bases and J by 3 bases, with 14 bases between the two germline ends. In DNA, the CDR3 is TGTGCCAGCAGTATCCGAGGGCGAGGTGGAAACACCATATATTTT. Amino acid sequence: CASSIRGRGGNTIYF.

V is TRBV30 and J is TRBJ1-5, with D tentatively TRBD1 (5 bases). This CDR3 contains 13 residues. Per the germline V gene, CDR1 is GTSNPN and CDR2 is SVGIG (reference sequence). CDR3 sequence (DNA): TGTGCTGCACAGGTTAATAGCAATCAGCCCCAGCATTTT. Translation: CAAQVNSNQPQHF.

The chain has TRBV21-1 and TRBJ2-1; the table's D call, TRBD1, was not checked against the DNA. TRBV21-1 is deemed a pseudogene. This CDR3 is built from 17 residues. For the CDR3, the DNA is TGTGCCAGCAGCAAAGGAGCCTCGGGACAGGGGAGAAATGAGCAGTTCTTC. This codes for CASSKGASGQGRNEQFF.

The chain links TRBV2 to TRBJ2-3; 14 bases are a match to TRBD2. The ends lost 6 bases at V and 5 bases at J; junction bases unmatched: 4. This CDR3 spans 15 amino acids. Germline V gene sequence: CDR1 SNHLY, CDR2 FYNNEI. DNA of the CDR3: TGTGCCAGCAGGGGACTAGCGGGAGAGGGAGATACGCAGTATTTT. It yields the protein CASRGLAGEGDTQYF.

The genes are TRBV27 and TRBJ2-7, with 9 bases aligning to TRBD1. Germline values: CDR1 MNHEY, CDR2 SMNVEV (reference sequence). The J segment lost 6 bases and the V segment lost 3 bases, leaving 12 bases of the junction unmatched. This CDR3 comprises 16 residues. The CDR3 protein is CASSFIGLRTGVEQYF. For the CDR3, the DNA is TGTGCCAGCAGTTTTATTGGTCTCCGGACAGGGGTCGAGCAGTACTTC.

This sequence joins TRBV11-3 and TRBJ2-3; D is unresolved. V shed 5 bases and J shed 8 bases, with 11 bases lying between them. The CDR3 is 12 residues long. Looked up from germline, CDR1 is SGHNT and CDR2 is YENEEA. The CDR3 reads CASSIGRGTQYF. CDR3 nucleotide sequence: TGTGCCAGCAGCATCGGCCGAGGTACGCAGTATTTT. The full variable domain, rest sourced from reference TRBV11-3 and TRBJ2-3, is EAGVVQSPRYKIIEKKQPVAFWCNPISGHNTLYWYLQNLGQGPELLIRYENEEAVDDSQLPKDRFSAERLKGVDSTLKIQPAELGDSAVYLCASSIGRGTQYFGPGTRLTVL.

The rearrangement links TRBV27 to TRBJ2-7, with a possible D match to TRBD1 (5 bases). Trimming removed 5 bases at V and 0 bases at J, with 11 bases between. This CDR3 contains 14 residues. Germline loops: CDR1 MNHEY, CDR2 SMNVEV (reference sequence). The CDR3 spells CASSETEFSYEQYF. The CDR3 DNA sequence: TGTGCCAGCAGTGAGACAGAATTCTCCTACGAGCAGTACTTC.